This T cell receptor (beta chain) is from a study of early T cells in non-severe SARS-CoV-2 infection. This CDR3 has 14 amino acids. V dropped 2 bases and J dropped 0 bases, with 4 bases sitting between them. Germline CDR1 and CDR2: KGHSH and LQKENI. In TCRdb, the 5' RACE reads were re-called with MiXCR into one record per CDR3 protein. The sample records 20,000 to 25,000 distinct CDR3 sequences, around 6% being singletons. The sequence was obtained from an adult who was a healthcare worker with PCR-confirmed SARS-CoV-2 infection or an uninfected control (not recorded which). V and J are TRBV18 and TRBJ2-2; D unclear. The input for sequencing was whole blood, taken at baseline. DNA for the CDR3: TGTGCCAGCTCACCAAACGCGAACACCGGGGAGCTGTTTTTT. It yields the protein CASSPNANTGELFF.